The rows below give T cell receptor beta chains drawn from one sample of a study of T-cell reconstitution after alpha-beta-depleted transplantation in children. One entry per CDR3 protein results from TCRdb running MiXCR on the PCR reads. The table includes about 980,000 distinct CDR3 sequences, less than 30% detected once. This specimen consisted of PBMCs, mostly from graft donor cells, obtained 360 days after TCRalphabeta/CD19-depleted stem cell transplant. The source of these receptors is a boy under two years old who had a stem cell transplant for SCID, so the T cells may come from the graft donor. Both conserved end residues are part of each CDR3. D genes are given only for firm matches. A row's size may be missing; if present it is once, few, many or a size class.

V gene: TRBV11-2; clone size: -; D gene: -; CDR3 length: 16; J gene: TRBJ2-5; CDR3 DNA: TGTGCCAGCAGCTTAGATCTCACCTGGACTACCCCGACCCAGTACTTC; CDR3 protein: CASSLDLTWTTPTQYF
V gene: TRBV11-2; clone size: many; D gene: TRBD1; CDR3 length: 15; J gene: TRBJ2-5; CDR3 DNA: TGTGCCAGCAGCTGGGACAGGGGAGTACAAGAGACCCAGTACTTC; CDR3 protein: CASSWDRGVQETQYF
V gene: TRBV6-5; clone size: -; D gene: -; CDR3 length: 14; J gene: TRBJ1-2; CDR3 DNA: TGTGCCAGCAGTTTTGGGGGGGATTCGAGGGGCTACACCTTC; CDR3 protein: CASSFGGDSRGYTF
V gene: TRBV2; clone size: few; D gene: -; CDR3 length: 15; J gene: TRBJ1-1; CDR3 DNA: TGTGCCAGCAGTCCTTATTGGACAGCGAACACTGAAGCTTTCTTT; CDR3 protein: CASSPYWTANTEAFF
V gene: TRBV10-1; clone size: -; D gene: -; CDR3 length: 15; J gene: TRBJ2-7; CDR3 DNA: TGCGCCAGCAGTGAGTCAGGACTCCACTCCTACGAGCAGTACTTC; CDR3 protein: CASSESGLHSYEQYF
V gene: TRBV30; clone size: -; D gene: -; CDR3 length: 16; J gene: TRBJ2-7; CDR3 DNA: TGTGCCTGGAGTGATGGGCGGCGGGGCCCCCTCTACGAGCAGTACTTC; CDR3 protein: CAWSDGRRGPLYEQYF
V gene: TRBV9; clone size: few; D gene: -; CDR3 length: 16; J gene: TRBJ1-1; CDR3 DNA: TGTGCCAGCAGCGTAAGATCAGGGGCATCTAACACTGAAGCTTTCTTT; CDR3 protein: CASSVRSGASNTEAFF
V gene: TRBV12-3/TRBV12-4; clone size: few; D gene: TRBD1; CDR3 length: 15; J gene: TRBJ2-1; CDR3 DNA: TGTGCCAGCAGTTCGTTGTTACAGGGGGGCGATGAGCAGTTCTTC; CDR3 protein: CASSSLLQGGDEQFF
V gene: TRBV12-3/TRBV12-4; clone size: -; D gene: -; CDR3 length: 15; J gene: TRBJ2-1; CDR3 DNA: TGTGCCAGCAGTTCTCAGGCACACCCCTACAATGAGCAGTTCTTC; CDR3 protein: CASSSQAHPYNEQFF
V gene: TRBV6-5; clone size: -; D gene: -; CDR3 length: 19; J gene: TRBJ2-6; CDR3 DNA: TGTGCCAGCAGTTATTGGTTCGGTTGGGGGTCGTCTGGGGCCAACGTCCTGACTTTC; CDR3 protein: CASSYWFGWGSSGANVLTF
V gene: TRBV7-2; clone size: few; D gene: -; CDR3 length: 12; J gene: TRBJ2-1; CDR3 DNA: TGTGCCAGCAGCTTAGTTCTGTATGAGCAGTTCTTC; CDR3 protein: CASSLVLYEQFF
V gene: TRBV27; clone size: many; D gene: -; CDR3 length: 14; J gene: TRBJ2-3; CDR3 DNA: TGTGCCAGCAGTTATCCGGGGGGCGCAGATACGCAGTATTTT; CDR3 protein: CASSYPGGADTQYF
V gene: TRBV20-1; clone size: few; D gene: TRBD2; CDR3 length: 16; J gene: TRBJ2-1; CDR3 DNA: TGCAGTGCTCTGAGGACTAGCGGGGGGCTTTACAATGAGCAGTTCTTC; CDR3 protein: CSALRTSGGLYNEQFF
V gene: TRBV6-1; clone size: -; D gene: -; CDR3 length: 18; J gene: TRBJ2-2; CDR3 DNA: TGTGCCAGCAGTGACGGCTGGGTTGCAGGGAGGGGGACCGGGGAGCTGTTTTTT; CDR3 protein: CASSDGWVAGRGTGELFF
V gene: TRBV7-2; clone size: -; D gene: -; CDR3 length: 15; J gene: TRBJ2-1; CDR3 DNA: TGTGCCAGCAGTAAGGGGTCCCCCTCCTACAATGAGCAGTTCTTC; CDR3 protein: CASSKGSPSYNEQFF
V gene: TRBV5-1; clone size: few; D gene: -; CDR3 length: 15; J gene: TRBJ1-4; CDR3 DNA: TGCGCCAGCAGCTCAGCCTGGGGGCTCGATGAAAAACTGTTTTTT; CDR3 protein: CASSSAWGLDEKLFF
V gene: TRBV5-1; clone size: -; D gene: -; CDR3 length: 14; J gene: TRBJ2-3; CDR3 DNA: TGCGCCAGCAGCTTGATTCCTAGCACAGATACGGAGTATTTT; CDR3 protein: CASSLIPSTDTEYF
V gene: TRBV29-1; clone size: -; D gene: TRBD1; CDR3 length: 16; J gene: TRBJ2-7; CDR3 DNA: TGCAGCGTTGAGGGATTGGACAGGGGCGACCCCTACGAGCAGTACTTC; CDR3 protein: CSVEGLDRGDPYEQYF
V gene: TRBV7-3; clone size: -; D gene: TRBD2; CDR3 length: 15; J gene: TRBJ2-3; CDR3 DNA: TGTGCCAGCAGCCCGGGGGGGCCGGGCACAGATACGCAGTATTTT; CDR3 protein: CASSPGGPGTDTQYF
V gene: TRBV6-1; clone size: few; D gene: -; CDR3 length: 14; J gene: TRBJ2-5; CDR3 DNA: TGTGCCAGCAGTGGGGGGGGACAACCCCGGACCCAGTACTTC; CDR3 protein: CASSGGGQPRTQYF
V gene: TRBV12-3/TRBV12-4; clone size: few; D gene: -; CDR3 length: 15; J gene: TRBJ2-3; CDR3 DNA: TGTGCCAGCAGTTTAAAGCAAGGGAACAGAGATACGCAGTATTTT; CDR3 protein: CASSLKQGNRDTQYF
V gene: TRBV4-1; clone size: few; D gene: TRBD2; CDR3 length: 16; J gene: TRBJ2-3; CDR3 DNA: TGCGCCAGCAGCCAAGTGCGGCGGGGGGCCACAGATACGCAGTATTTT; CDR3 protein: CASSQVRRGATDTQYF
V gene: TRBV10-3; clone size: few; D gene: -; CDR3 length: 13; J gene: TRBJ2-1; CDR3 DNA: TGTGCCATCAGTGAGCGGGGGCTCAATGAGCAGTTCTTC; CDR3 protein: CAISERGLNEQFF
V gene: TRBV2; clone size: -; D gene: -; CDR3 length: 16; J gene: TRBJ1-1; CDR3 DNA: TGTGCCAGCAGGATCAGGTCCGCGGTCAGGAACACTGAAGCTTTCTTT; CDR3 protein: CASRIRSAVRNTEAFF
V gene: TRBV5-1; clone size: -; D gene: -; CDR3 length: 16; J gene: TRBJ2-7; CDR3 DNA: TGCGCCAGCAGCTTGGCTTCGGACGGATTGATCTACGAGCAGTACTTC; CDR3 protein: CASSLASDGLIYEQYF
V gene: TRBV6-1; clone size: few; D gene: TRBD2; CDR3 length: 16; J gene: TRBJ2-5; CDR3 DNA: TGTGCCAGCAGCCGTGGCGTCAGCGGGGCTAAAGAGACCCAGTACTTC; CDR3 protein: CASSRGVSGAKETQYF
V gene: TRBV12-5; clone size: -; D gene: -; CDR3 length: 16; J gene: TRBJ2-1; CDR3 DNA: TGTGCTAGTGGTTTGAGCCACGCTAGCTCCTACAATGAGCAGTTCTTC; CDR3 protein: CASGLSHASSYNEQFF
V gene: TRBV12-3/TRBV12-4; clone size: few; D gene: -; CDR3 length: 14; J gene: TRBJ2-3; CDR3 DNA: TGTGCCAGCAGTTTACTTTGGAGGCCAGATACGCAGTATTTT; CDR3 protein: CASSLLWRPDTQYF
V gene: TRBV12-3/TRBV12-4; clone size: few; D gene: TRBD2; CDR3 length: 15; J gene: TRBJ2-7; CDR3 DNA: TGTGCCAGCAGTGCCAGGGACTGGGAGGGGTACGAGCAGTACTTC; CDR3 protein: CASSARDWEGYEQYF
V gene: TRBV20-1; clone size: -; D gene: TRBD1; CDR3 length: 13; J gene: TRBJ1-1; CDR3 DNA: TGCAGTGCTACGGAGACAGGGGCATGGGTGGCTTTCTTT; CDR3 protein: CSATETGAWVAFF
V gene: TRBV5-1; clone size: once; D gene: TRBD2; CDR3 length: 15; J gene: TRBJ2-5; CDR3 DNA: TGCGCCAGCAGCCCACTAGCGGATTTGTTAGAGACCCAGTACTTC; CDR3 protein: CASSPLADLLETQYF
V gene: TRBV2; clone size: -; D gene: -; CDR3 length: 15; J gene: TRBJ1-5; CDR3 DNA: TGTGCCAGCAGTGAAGAGAGTCTTCTGAATCAGCCCCAGCATTTT; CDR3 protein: CASSEESLLNQPQHF
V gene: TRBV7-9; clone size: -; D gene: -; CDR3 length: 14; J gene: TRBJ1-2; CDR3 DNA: TGTGCCAGCAGCTTAGCGGTCAGGGATTCTGGCTACACCTTC; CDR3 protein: CASSLAVRDSGYTF
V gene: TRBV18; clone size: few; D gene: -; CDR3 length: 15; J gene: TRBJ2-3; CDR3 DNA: TGTGCCAGCTCTCACCCCCGGGATTACACAGATACGCAGTATTTT; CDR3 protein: CASSHPRDYTDTQYF
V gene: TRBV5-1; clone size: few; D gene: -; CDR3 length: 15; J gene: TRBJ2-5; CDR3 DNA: TGCGCCAGCAGGTTAGCGTACCGGAGGCAAGAGACCCAGTACTTC; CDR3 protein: CASRLAYRRQETQYF
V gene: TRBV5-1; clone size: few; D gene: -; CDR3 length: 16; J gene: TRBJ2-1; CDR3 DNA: TGCGCCAGCAGCCTGTCAGGGGTATGGGGCTACAATGAGCAGTTCTTC; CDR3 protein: CASSLSGVWGYNEQFF
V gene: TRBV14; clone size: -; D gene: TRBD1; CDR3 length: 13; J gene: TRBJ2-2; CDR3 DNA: TGTGCCAGCAGCCCGGACAGGGTTGGAGGGCTGTTTTTT; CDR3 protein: CASSPDRVGGLFF
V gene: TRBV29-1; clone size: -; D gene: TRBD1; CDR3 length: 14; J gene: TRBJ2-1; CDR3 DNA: TGCAGCGTTGAACCACAGGGGAGCTACAATGAGCAGTTCTTC; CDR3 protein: CSVEPQGSYNEQFF
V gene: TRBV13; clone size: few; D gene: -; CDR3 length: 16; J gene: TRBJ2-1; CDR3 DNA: TGTGCCAGCAGCTTAGAAGGGACTCGCTCCTACAATGAGCAGTTCTTC; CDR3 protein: CASSLEGTRSYNEQFF
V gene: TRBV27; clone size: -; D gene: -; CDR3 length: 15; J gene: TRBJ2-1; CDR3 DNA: TGTGCCAGCAGCCAGAGGACAGACGGCTACAATGAGCAGTTCTTC; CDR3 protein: CASSQRTDGYNEQFF
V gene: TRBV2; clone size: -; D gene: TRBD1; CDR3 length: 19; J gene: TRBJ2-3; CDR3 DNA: TGTGCCAGCAGTGAACCGGACAGGAGAGAGTCGACCCGCACAGATACGCAGTATTTT; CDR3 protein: CASSEPDRRESTRTDTQYF
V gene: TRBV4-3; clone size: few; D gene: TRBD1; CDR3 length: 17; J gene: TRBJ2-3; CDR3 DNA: TGCGCCAGCAGCCAAGGAGACGGACAGGGGATCACAGATACGCAGTATTTT; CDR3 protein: CASSQGDGQGITDTQYF